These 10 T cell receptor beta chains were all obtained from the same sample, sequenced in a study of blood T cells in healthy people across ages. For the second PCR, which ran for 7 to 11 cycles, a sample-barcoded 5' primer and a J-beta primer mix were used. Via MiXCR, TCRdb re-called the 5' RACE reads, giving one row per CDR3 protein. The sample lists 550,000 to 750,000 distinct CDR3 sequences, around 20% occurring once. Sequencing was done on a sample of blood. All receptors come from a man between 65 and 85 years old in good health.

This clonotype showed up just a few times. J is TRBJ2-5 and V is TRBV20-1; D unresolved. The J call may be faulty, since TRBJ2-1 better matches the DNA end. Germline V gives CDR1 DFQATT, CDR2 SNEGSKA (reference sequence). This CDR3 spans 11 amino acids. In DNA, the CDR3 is TGCAGTGCTAGAGATCTATCTGAGCAGTTCTTC. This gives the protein CSARDLSEQFF.

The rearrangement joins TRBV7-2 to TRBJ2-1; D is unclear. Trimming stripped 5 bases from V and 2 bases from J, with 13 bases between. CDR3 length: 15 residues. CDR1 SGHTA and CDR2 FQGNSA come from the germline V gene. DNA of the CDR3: TGTGCCAGCAGCCTCTCCAAGGGCGCCTACAATGAGCAGTTCTTC. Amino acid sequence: CASSLSKGAYNEQFF.

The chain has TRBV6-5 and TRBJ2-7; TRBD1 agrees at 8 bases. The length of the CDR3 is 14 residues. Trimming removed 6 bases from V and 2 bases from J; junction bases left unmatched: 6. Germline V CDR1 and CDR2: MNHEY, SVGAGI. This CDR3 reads CASRPGQETYEQYF. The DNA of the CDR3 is TGTGCCAGCAGACCGGGACAGGAAACCTACGAGCAGTACTTC.

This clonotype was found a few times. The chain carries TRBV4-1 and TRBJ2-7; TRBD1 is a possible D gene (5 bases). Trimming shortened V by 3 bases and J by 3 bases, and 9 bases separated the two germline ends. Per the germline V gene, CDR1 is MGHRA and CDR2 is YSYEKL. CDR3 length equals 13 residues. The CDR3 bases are TGCGCCAGCAGCCACCGACAGTACTACGAGCAGTACTTC. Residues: CASSHRQYYEQYF.

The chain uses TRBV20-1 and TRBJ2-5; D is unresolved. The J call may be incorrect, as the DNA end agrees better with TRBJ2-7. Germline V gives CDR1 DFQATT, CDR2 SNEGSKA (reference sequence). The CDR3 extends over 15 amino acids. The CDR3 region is CSARDPQTGSYEQYF. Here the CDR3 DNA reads TGCAGTGCTAGAGATCCCCAGACTGGCTCCTACGAGCAGTACTTC.

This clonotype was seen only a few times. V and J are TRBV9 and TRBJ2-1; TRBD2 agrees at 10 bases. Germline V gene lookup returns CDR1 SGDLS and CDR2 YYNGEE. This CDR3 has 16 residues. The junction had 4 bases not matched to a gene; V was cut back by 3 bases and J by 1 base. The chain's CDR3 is CASSASGSVSYNEQFF. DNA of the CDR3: TGTGCCAGCAGCGCTAGCGGGAGTGTATCCTACAATGAGCAGTTCTTC.

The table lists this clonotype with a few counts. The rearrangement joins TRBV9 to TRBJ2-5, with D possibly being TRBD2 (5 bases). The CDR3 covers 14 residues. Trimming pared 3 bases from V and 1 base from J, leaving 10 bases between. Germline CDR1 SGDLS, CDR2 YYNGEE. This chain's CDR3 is CASSEGSGQETQYF. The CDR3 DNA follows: TGTGCCAGCAGCGAGGGCAGCGGCCAAGAGACCCAGTACTTC.

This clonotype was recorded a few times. The CDR3 here is CASTDRVKTQYF. CDR3 DNA sequence: TGTGCCAGCACAGACAGGGTGAAGACCCAGTACTTC. This sequence joins TRBV6-5 and TRBJ2-5, with 7 bases aligning to TRBD1. The CDR3 is 12 residues long. Trimming cost V 7 bases and J 6 bases; bases outside gene matches: 5. Germline CDR1 reads MNHEY; CDR2 reads SVGAGI.

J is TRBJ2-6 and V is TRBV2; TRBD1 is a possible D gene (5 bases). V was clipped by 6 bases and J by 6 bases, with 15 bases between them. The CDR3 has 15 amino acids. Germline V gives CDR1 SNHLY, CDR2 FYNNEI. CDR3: CASSRQTSVANVLTF. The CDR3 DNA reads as TGTGCCAGCAGCCGACAGACCAGTGTGGCCAACGTCCTGACTTTC.

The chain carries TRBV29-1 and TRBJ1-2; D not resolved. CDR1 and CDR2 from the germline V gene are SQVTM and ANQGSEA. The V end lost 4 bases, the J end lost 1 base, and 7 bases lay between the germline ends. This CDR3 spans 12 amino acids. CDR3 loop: CSVGMGNYGYTF. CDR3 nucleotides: TGCAGCGTTGGCATGGGTAACTATGGCTACACCTTC.